The 9 T cell receptor beta chains below were found in one sample sequenced in a study of CD8 T cells in Susac syndrome. The authors reverse transcribed roughly 0.5 to 1 ug RNA with random hexamers. MiXCR, applied by TCRdb to the immunoSEQ multiplex PCR reads, yields one record per CDR3 protein. The sample consists of 100,000 to 150,000 distinct CDR3 sequences, about 95% of them appearing once. Sequenced: CD8+ T cells from PBMCs. Receptors originate from a human donor with Susac syndrome.

The V and J genes are TRBV5-6 and TRBJ2-1, with unresolved D. The CDR3 covers 13 residues. V dropped 1 base and J dropped 6 bases, with 8 bases sitting between them. Germline CDR1 is SGHDT and CDR2 is YYEEEE. The CDR3 nucleotides are TGTGCCAGCAGCTTGCGTAGGGTCAATGAGCAGTTCTTC. Translated, it gives CASSLRRVNEQFF.

V usage is TRBV30 and J usage is TRBJ2-1; a possible D gene is TRBD2 (6 bases). This CDR3 spans 14 amino acids. The V end lost 4 bases, the J end lost 9 bases, and 19 bases lay between the germline ends. Germline lookup yields CDR1 GTSNPN and CDR2 SVGIG (reference sequence). CDR3 nucleotide sequence: TGTGCCTGGACCCTAAACGGGGGAGCAACTGAGCAGTTCTTC. It specifies CAWTLNGGATEQFF. The variable domain in full, with the rest retrieved from reference TRBV30 and TRBJ2-1, is SQTIHQWPATLVQPVGSPLSLECTVEGTSNPNLYWYRQAAGRGLQLLFYSVGIGQISSEVPQNLSASRPQDRQFILSSKKLLLSDSGFYLCAWTLNGGATEQFFGPGTRLTVL.

The genes are TRBV28 and TRBJ1-3; 7 nucleotides agree with TRBD1. J lost 3 bases, V lost 5 bases, and 1 base had no gene match. CDR1 and CDR2 from the germline V gene are MDHEN and SYDVKM. The CDR3 loop spans 13 amino acids. CDR3 protein: CASSTGVGNTIYF. The CDR3 DNA reads TGTGCCAGCAGTACAGGGGTTGGAAACACCATATATTTT.

The CDR3 is CAWRAGSNYGYTF. The CDR3 coding sequence is TGTGCCTGGAGGGCAGGGAGTAACTATGGCTACACCTTC. This chain links TRBV30 with TRBJ1-2, with D possibly TRBD1 on 5 matching bases. This CDR3 region has 13 residues. Germline loops: CDR1 GTSNPN, CDR2 SVGIG (reference sequence). Trimming removed 3 bases at V and 1 base at J, with 9 bases between.

This clonotype appeared once. This sequence joins TRBV30 and TRBJ2-7; 8 bases are shared with TRBD2. Germline trimming cut 3 bases from V and 2 bases from J; bases unmatched to any gene: 3. This CDR3 spans 13 amino acids. Germline V gene sequence: CDR1 GTSNPN, CDR2 SVGIG (reference sequence). The CDR3 protein is CAWSSGSPYEQYF. In DNA, the CDR3 is TGTGCCTGGAGCAGCGGGAGCCCCTACGAGCAGTACTTC.

The rearrangement joins TRBV6-4 to TRBJ2-3; TRBD1 matches at 9 bases. The trim removed 6 bases at V and 2 bases at J, leaving 3 bases unmatched. CDR1 is MRHNA, CDR2 SNTAGT, per germline. This CDR3 has 14 residues. CDR3 sequence: CASSGTGSTDTQYF. The CDR3, as DNA: TGTGCCAGCAGCGGGACAGGGTCCACAGATACGCAGTATTTT.

V is TRBV6-5 and J is TRBJ1-5; 7 nucleotides match TRBD1. Trimming at V came to 2 bases and at J to 6 bases, leaving 7 bases not matched to a gene. CDR3 length: 15 residues. Germline V CDR1 and CDR2: MNHEY, SVGAGI. The CDR3 sequence is CASSYDREGAQPQHF. The CDR3 DNA follows: TGTGCCAGCAGTTACGACAGGGAGGGGGCTCAGCCCCAGCATTTT.

This chain connects TRBV20-1 to TRBJ2-1; 16 nucleotides agree with TRBD2. V dropped 4 bases and J dropped 0; count of bases not matched to a gene: 9. The CDR3 contains 19 residues. CDR1 and CDR2 (germline): DFQATT, SNEGSKA (reference sequence). The DNA of the CDR3 is TGCAGTGCTACGGGACTAGCGGGGGGGCTCTCAAGCTCCTACAATGAGCAGTTCTTC. Encoded protein: CSATGLAGGLSSSYNEQFF.

The chain combines TRBV9 with TRBJ1-1; D perhaps matches TRBD1 (5 bases). The V end lost 3 bases, the J end lost 0 bases, and 9 bases lay between the germline ends. The CDR3 runs 14 residues. CDR1 and CDR2 from the germline V gene are SGDLS and YYNGEE. The CDR3 region has the DNA TGTGCCAGCAGCGCCGCAGGGTTGAACACTGAAGCTTTCTTT. Encoded protein: CASSAAGLNTEAFF. The full variable domain, rest sourced from reference TRBV9 and TRBJ1-1, is DSGVTQTPKHLITATGQRVTLRCSPRSGDLSVYWYQQSLDQGLQFLIQYYNGEERAKGNILERFSAQQFPDLHSELNLSSLELGDSALYFCASSAAGLNTEAFFGQGTRLTVV.